What follows are 20 T cell receptor beta chains derived from one specimen sequenced in a study of T cells in Graves' hyperthyroidism and ophthalmopathy. The source material, RNA transcripts, was used to amplify TCR beta CDR3 regions. When the TCR CDR3 underwent first-round RT-PCR, the HTBI primer set was used. TCRdb re-analysed the multiplex PCR reads in MiXCR, keeping a single row per CDR3 protein. The sample holds around 440,000 distinct CDR3 sequences, 15% to 18% seen once. What was sequenced was blood. The source is a woman aged 18-30 years with Graves' hyperthyroidism.

In its sample, this clonotype was seen a few times. The chain is built from TRBV5-1 and TRBJ2-5; no firm D call. CDR1 is SGHRS and CDR2 is YFSETQ in the germline V gene. With 0 bases removed from V and 4 bases from J, the gap between germline ends came to 10 bases. This CDR3 is 14 amino acids long. The CDR3, as DNA: TGCGCCAGCAGCTTGGCCACGGGTTCAGAGACCCAGTACTTC. Translated, it gives CASSLATGSETQYF. Using reference TRBV5-1 and TRBJ2-5 for the parts outside the CDR3, the full variable domain is KAGVTQTPRYLIKTRGQQVTLSCSPISGHRSVSWYQQTPGQGLQFLFEYFSETQRNKGNFPGRFSGRQFSNSRSEMNVSTLELGDSALYLCASSLATGSETQYFGPGTRLLVL.

This sequence joins TRBV27 and TRBJ1-5; D not certain. CDR1 is MNHEY and CDR2 is SMNVEV in the germline V gene (reference sequence). The CDR3 length is 16 residues. The V end lost 1 base, the J end lost 5 bases, and 15 bases lay between the germline ends. CDR3: CASSLYPSRSDQPQHF. In nucleotides, the CDR3 is TGTGCCAGCAGTTTATACCCCTCCCGGTCAGATCAGCCCCAGCATTTT.

This clonotype appeared many times. This rearrangement joins TRBV2 to TRBJ2-2, with 7 bases fitting TRBD1. Per germline, CDR1 SNHLY and CDR2 FYNNEI. The V gene end was trimmed by 0 bases and the J gene end by 2 bases; junction bases not matched to a gene: 6. The CDR3 contains 17 residues. The CDR3 sequence is CASSEAPGQQNTGELFF. In DNA form, the CDR3 reads TGTGCCAGCAGTGAAGCTCCGGGACAGCAAAACACCGGGGAGCTGTTTTTT.

This clonotype was detected many times. This sequence joins TRBV6-2 or TRBV6-3 and TRBJ2-7; 12 positions agree with TRBD2. Germline V lookup: CDR1 MNHEY, CDR2 SVGEGT. V lost 7 bases, J lost 4 bases, and 5 bases stayed unmatched. The CDR3 contains 14 residues. The DNA for the CDR3 is TGTGCCAGCACCGCGGGACTAGCGGGTTACGAGCAGTACTTC. Its protein product is CASTAGLAGYEQYF.

The rearrangement uses TRBV20-1 and TRBJ2-4; TRBD1 might be the D (5 bases). This CDR3 comprises 13 residues. The V end was cut by 7 bases, the J end by 0 bases, with 10 bases between. Germline CDR1 is DFQATT and CDR2 is SNEGSKA (reference sequence). The CDR3 DNA follows: TGCAGTGGTAAACAGGTAGCCAAAAACATTCAGTACTTC. Protein sequence: CSGKQVAKNIQYF.

As to this clonotype: Being one base from a much bigger clone, this may be a read error. This chain uses TRBV5-8 with TRBJ2-4; D gene ambiguous. CDR3 length: 15 residues. Trimming took 1 base from V and 3 from J, leaving 11 bases between them. Germline V gives CDR1 SGHTS, CDR2 YDEGEE. CDR3 amino acids: CASSLWKFGKNIQYF. The CDR3, as DNA: TGTGCCAGCAGCTTGTGGAAGTTCGGCAAAAACATTCAGTACTTC. Full variable domain (remainder filled in from reference TRBV5-8 and TRBJ2-4): EAGVTQSPTHLIKTRGQQATLRCSPISGHTSVYWYQQALGLGLQFLLWYDEGEERNRGNFPPRFSGRQFPNYSSELNVNALELEDSALYLCASSLWKFGKNIQYFGAGTRLSVL.

The sample holds many counts of this clonotype. The genes are TRBV3-1 and TRBJ1-1, with TRBD1 matching over 7 bases. The germline gives CDR1 LGHDT, CDR2 YNNKEL (reference sequence). V trimming: 4 bases; J trimming: 4 bases; junction bases outside the gene matches: 12. There are 16 residues in the CDR3. The CDR3 DNA sequence: TGTGCCAGCAGCCCGAATGACAGGGCGGCTTTCACTGAAGCTTTCTTT. The encoded protein is CASSPNDRAAFTEAFF. Based on the CDR3 plus reference TRBV3-1 and TRBJ1-1, the full variable domain is DTAVSQTPKYLVTQMGNDKSIKCEQNLGHDTMYWYKQDSKKFLKIMFSYNNKELIINETVPNRFSPKSPDKAHLNLHINSLELGDSAVYFCASSPNDRAAFTEAFFGQGTRLTVV.

This clonotype occurred many times. V and J are TRBV11-3 and TRBJ1-5; D uncertain. CDR1 is SGHNT, CDR2 YENEEA, per germline. This CDR3 has 16 amino acids. V dropped 8 bases and J dropped 6 bases, with 23 bases sitting between them. The DNA of the CDR3 is TGTGCCAGCCGGACCGCTCGGATGGGGAAGCCTCAGCCCCAGCATTTT. This encodes CASRTARMGKPQPQHF.

This clonotype was counted ten times or more. The chain combines TRBV10-3 with TRBJ2-3; TRBD2 might be the D (5 bases). Germline V gene data show CDR1 as ENHRY and CDR2 as SYGVKD. Trimming removed 4 bases at V and 4 bases at J, with 12 bases between. The CDR3 has 14 residues. The CDR3 is CAISVTEGPDTQYF. CDR3 DNA sequence: TGTGCCATCAGTGTCACCGAGGGCCCAGATACGCAGTATTTT.

This sequence joins TRBV4-1 and TRBJ2-7; D gene ambiguous. The CDR3 length is 17 residues. Trimming cost V 0 bases and J 6 bases, with 21 bases left between them. Germline V gene data show CDR1 as MGHRA and CDR2 as YSYEKL. CDR3 residues: CASSQDFRVLPTCEQYF. CDR3 in DNA: TGCGCCAGCAGCCAAGATTTTAGAGTTCTGCCAACCTGCGAGCAGTACTTC.

This clonotype was detected many times. V is TRBV7-3 and J is TRBJ2-7; TRBD1 matches at 12 bases. CDR1 is SGHTA and CDR2 is FQGTGA in the germline V gene. The CDR3 is 15 amino acids. With V trimmed by 2 bases and J by 4 bases, 3 bases remained unmatched. The CDR3 region has the DNA TGTGCCAGCAGCTTAGGGACAGGGGGCTGGTACGAGCAGTACTTC. As protein: CASSLGTGGWYEQYF.

In its sample, this clonotype was seen many times. Mismatch with germline at one junction end may stem from a read error. The chain links TRBV30 to TRBJ1-4; 7 nucleotides match TRBD1. Germline CDR1 is GTSNPN and CDR2 is SVGIG (reference sequence). The CDR3 has 14 amino acids. Written as DNA, the CDR3 is TGTGCCTGGAGTAGGGGGCTAGGAAATGAGAAACTGTTTTTT. Protein sequence: CAWSRGLGNEKLFF.

At least ten counts were recorded for this clonotype. V is TRBV28 and J is TRBJ2-3; no clear D. The V end lost 4 bases, the J end lost 2 bases, and 7 bases lay between the germline ends. Germline V gene lookup returns CDR1 MDHEN and CDR2 SYDVKM. The CDR3 runs 13 residues. The DNA of the CDR3 is TGTGCCAGCAGTTCCCTGGACACAGATACGCAGTATTTT. Encoded protein: CASSSLDTDTQYF.

This clonotype was seen many times. The chain employs TRBV2 and TRBJ2-1; tentatively, D is TRBD2 (6 bases). V lost 6 bases and J lost 10, with 22 bases in between. Germline assignment: CDR1 SNHLY and CDR2 FYNNEI. The CDR3 spans 15 residues. CDR3 region: CASRFSGGELGEQFF. For the CDR3, the DNA is TGTGCCAGCAGATTTTCGGGCGGGGAGCTCGGGGAGCAGTTCTTC.

This clonotype came up many times. V and J are TRBV29-1 and TRBJ2-1; tentative D call: TRBD2 (7 bases). The length of the CDR3 is 15 residues. V was pared by 6 bases and J by 0 bases, with 15 bases between. Looked up from germline, CDR1 is SQVTM and CDR2 is ANQGSEA. The CDR3 nucleotides read TGCAGCGTGATGGGGGCGGGAGCCTCCTACAATGAGCAGTTCTTC. Protein: CSVMGAGASYNEQFF.

Ten or more counts support this clonotype. The chain uses TRBV3-1 and TRBJ1-2; D remains ambiguous. The length of the CDR3 is 15 residues. Germline CDR1 is LGHDT and CDR2 is YNNKEL (reference sequence). The V gene lost 1 base and the J gene lost 2 bases, with 11 bases spanning the gap. The CDR3: CASSQVGEQNYGYTF. CDR3 bases: TGTGCCAGCAGCCAAGTTGGGGAGCAGAACTATGGCTACACCTTC.

This clonotype was seen at least ten times. The chain is built from TRBV10-1 and TRBJ1-1, with 7 positions matching TRBD1. V shed 3 bases, J shed 3 bases, and the junction held 4 bases outside the gene matches. The germline gives CDR1 WNHNN, CDR2 SYGVQD (reference sequence). This CDR3 has 14 residues. The CDR3 loop is CASSDRGPDTEAFF. The CDR3 DNA is TGCGCCAGCAGTGATAGGGGGCCGGACACTGAAGCTTTCTTT.

This clonotype was seen ten or more times. This rearrangement joins TRBV10-3 to TRBJ2-1; the match to TRBD2 covers 11 bases. The CDR3 is 17 residues long. V was clipped by 5 bases and J by 2 bases; unmatched bases: 8. The germline CDR1 and CDR2 sequences are ENHRY and SYGVKD. CDR3 in amino acids: CAISTIAGGHPYNEQFF. As DNA, the CDR3 is TGTGCCATCAGTACTATAGCGGGAGGGCACCCCTACAATGAGCAGTTCTTC.

Many counts were recorded for this clonotype. The rearrangement uses TRBV5-1 and TRBJ1-2; 7 nucleotides match TRBD1. The CDR3 totals 18 residues. With 2 bases clipped from V and 2 bases from J, the junction kept 15 bases outside the gene matches. Germline CDR1 reads SGHRS; CDR2 reads YFSETQ. The CDR3: CASSFPLGQPRENYGYTF. CDR3 coding DNA: TGCGCCAGCAGCTTTCCCCTGGGACAGCCCCGCGAAAACTATGGCTACACCTTC.

This clonotype was observed at least ten times. The chain is built from TRBV7-9 and TRBJ2-7; 9 bases match TRBD1. Germline CDR1 reads SEHNR; CDR2 reads FQNEAQ (reference sequence). The CDR3 contains 13 residues. The V segment lost 0 bases and the J segment 6 bases; nucleotides outside the gene matches: 0. The CDR3 region has the DNA TGTGCCAGCAGCTTAGCGACAGGGGGCGAGCAGTACTTC. Translation gives CASSLATGGEQYF. The full variable domain, in which reference TRBV7-9 and TRBJ2-7 provide the parts outside the CDR3, is DTGVSQNPRHKITKRGQNVTFRCDPISEHNRLYWYRQTLGQGPEFLTYFQNEAQLEKSRLLSDRFSAERPKGSFSTLEIQRTEQGDSAMYLCASSLATGGEQYFGPGTRLTVT.